The rows below give T cell receptor beta chains drawn from one sample of a study of Ad26.COV2.S vaccination and SARS-CoV-2 variants. Sequenced by immunoSEQ multiplex PCR; TCRdb stores in-frame clones only, minus some. The sample lists more than 300,000 clones, around 88% occurring once. The material was peripheral blood, obtained in a trial of Ad26.COV2.S vaccine versus placebo. Receptors were obtained from a person aged 18 to 59 who received the Ad26.COV2.S COVID-19 vaccine or a placebo. Both conserved end residues are trimmed from each CDR3. A D gene is named only where the DNA matches it firmly.

v_call	d_call	j_call	cdr3_aa
TRBV7-7	.	TRBJ2-2	ASSLAGPKRVNTGELF
TRBV28	.	TRBJ1-1	ASSFAAVNTEAF
TRBV4-3	TRBD1	TRBJ1-4	ASSQGWSDRALATNEKLF
TRBV5-8	.	TRBJ1-5	ASSIGTRGGQPQH
TRBV15	.	TRBJ2-1	ATSRDLGGGDNEQF
TRBV2	.	TRBJ2-1	ASSGAYNEQF
TRBV11-2	.	TRBJ2-1	ASSPQSSSYNEQF
TRBV18	.	TRBJ2-3	ASSPPTNTDTQY
TRBV25-1	TRBD2	TRBJ2-3	ASSSYPDGGDTQY
TRBV6-5	.	TRBJ2-7	ASSRTATYEQY
TRBV7-9	.	TRBJ1-2	ASSLLGDYGYT
TRBV25-1	.	TRBJ2-7	ASSQTDTAVDYEQY
TRBV19	.	TRBJ2-7	ASSPWAGNSYEQY
TRBV4-3	.	TRBJ1-1	ASSQASARNTEAF
TRBV6-5	.	TRBJ2-7	ASSFLRGVYEQY
TRBV19	.	TRBJ1-1	ASSIKGMNTEAF
TRBV5-4	TRBD2	TRBJ2-5	ASSQTGLREETQY
TRBV5-1	TRBD2	TRBJ2-2	ASSGRVEGELF
TRBV30	TRBD1	TRBJ2-5	AWTRGKTGQWETQY
TRBV11-3	.	TRBJ2-1	ASRGHWDNEQF
TRBV24-1	.	TRBJ2-1	ATSDLARERQF
TRBV19	.	TRBJ1-4	ASSLRGRREKLF
TRBV25-1	.	TRBJ2-7	ASSEYKRGTYEQY
TRBV21-1	.	TRBJ1-5	ASLFKRDRGLEQPQH
TRBV11-2	TRBD2	TRBJ2-3	ASSFRLAGTDTQY
TRBV6-5	.	TRBJ1-1	ASKLAGRNTEAF
TRBV7-2	TRBD1	TRBJ2-1	ASSPRDRGVSEQF
TRBV2	.	TRBJ1-5	ASRGQGISHQPQH
TRBV5-1	.	TRBJ1-4	ASSFEAGTNEKLF
TRBV5-1	.	TRBJ2-1	ASSLDYEQF
TRBV6-1	.	TRBJ2-1	ASSEVEGMNEQF
TRBV5-4	.	TRBJ1-1	ASSSYRPMNTEAF
TRBV28	TRBD1	TRBJ1-5	ASRQGGEQPQH
TRBV19	TRBD1	TRBJ2-7	ASRAPGTGGYEQY
TRBV4-1	.	TRBJ2-2	ASSQAGGATGELF
TRBV11-2	.	TRBJ2-7	ASSWDLGSSYEQY
TRBV28	TRBD2	TRBJ2-1	ASSRPPSGGNEQF
TRBV10-3	.	TRBJ2-5	AISELADEETQY
TRBV10-3	.	TRBJ1-2	AISESYGYT
TRBV27	.	TRBJ1-1	ASSPNWRGEAF
TRBV25-1	TRBD1	TRBJ2-7	ASRGLTGGASHEQY
TRBV5-4	TRBD2	TRBJ2-5	ASSLGRGVETQY
TRBV24-1	TRBD1	TRBJ2-2	ATRGTGATGELF
TRBV18	TRBD1	TRBJ2-5	ASSGTGTGGETQY
TRBV3-1/TRBV3-2	.	TRBJ2-7	ASSQTGYYEQY
TRBV6-2/TRBV6-3	.	TRBJ1-1	ASSDRFTEAF
TRBV11-1	.	TRBJ1-1	ASSTGRMNTEAF
TRBV7-2	.	TRBJ1-2	ASTVRTNYGYT
TRBV28	.	TRBJ2-6	ASRQGTGANVLT
TRBV6-6	.	TRBJ1-2	ASSYSAGANYGYT
TRBV28	.	TRBJ1-1	ASSLLARPEAF
TRBV28	TRBD2	TRBJ2-3	ASAVTSGSDTQY
TRBV5-4	TRBD1	TRBJ2-1	ASSLRQGRINEQF
TRBV12-3/TRBV12-4	.	TRBJ2-1	ASGSGNEQF
TRBV2	.	TRBJ2-1	ASSGRTGENEQF
TRBV18	.	TRBJ2-1	ASSPREQGSWNEQF
TRBV9	.	TRBJ2-1	ASSRGTPKAVDEQF
TRBV7-9	TRBD1	TRBJ2-7	ASSSYGGGTGGSYEQY